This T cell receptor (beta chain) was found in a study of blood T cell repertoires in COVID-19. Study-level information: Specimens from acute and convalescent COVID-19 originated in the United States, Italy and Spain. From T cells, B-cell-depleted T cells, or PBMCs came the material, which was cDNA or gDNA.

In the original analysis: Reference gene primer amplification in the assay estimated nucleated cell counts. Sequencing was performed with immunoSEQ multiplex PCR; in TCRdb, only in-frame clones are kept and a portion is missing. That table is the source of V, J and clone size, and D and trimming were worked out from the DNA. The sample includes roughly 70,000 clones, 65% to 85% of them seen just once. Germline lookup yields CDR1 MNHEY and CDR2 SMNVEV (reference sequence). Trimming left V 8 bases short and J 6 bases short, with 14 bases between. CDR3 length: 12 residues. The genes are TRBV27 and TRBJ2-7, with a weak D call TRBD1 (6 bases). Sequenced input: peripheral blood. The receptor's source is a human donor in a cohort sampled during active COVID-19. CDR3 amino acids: CASGPDSFEQYF. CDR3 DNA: TGTGCCAGCGGCCCGGACAGCTTCGAGCAGTACTTC.